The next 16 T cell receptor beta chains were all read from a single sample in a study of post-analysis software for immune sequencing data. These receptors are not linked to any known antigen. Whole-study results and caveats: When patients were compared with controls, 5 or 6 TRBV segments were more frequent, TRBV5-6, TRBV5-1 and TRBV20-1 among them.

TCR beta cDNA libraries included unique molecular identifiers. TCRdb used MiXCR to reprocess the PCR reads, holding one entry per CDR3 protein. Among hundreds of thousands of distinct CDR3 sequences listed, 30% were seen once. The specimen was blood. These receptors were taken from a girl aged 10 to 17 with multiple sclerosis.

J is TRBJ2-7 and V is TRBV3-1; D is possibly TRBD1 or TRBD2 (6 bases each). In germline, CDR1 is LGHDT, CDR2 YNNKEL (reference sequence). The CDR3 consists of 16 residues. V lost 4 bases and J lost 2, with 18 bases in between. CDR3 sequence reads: CASSPRGGLSAYEQYF. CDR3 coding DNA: TGTGCCAGCAGCCCCAGGGGAGGTCTAAGCGCCTACGAGCAGTACTTC.

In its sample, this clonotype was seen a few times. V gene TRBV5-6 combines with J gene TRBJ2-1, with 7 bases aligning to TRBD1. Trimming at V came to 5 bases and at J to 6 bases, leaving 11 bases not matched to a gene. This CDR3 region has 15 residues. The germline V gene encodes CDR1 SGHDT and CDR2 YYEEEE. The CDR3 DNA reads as TGTGCCAGCAGACGACAGGGTTTGATTTTCAATGAGCAGTTCTTC. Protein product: CASRRQGLIFNEQFF.

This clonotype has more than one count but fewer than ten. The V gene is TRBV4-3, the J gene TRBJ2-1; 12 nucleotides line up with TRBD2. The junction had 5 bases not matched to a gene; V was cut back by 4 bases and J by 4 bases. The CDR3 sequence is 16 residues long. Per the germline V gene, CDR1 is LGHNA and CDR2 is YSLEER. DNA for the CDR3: TGCGCCAGCAGCCCGGACGGACTAGCGGGGTACAATGAGCAGTTCTTC. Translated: CASSPDGLAGYNEQFF.

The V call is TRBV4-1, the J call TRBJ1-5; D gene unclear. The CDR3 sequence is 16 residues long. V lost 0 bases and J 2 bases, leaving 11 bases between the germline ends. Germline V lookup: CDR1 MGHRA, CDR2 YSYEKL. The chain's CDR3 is CASSQDLAGGNQPQHF. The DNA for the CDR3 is TGCGCCAGCAGCCAAGATCTGGCGGGTGGCAATCAGCCCCAGCATTTT.

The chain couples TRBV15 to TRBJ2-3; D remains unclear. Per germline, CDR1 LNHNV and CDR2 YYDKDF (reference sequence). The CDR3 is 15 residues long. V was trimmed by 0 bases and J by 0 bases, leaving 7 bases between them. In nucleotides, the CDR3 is TGTGCCACCAGCAGAGACGGTCGTAGCACAGATACGCAGTATTTT. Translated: CATSRDGRSTDTQYF.

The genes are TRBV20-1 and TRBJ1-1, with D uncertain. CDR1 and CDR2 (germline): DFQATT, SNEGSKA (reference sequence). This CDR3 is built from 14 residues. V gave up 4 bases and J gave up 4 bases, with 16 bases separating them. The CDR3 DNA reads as TGCAGTGCTACCACTCCGGCGGGCATCACTGAAGCTTTCTTT. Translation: CSATTPAGITEAFF.

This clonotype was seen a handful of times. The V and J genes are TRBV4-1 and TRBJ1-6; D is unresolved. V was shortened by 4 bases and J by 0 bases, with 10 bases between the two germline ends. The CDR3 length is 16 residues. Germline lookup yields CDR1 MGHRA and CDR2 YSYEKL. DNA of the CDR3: TGCGCCAGCAGCCCTATTCAAAGCTCCTATAATTCACCCCTCCACTTT. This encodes CASSPIQSSYNSPLHF.

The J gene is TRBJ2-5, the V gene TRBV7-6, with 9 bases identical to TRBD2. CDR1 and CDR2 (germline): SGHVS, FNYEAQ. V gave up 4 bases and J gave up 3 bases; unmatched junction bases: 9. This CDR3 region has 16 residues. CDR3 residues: CASSSTAGGLEETQYF. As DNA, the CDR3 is TGTGCCAGCAGCTCTACCGCGGGGGGGTTAGAAGAGACCCAGTACTTC.

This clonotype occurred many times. CDR3 in amino acids: CASSKLAGDNEQFF. In nucleotides, the CDR3 is TGCGCCAGCAGCAAACTAGCGGGAGACAATGAGCAGTTCTTC. The rearrangement joins TRBV5-1 to TRBJ2-1, with 11 bases that match TRBD2. Unmatched junction bases numbered 2, after V lost 4 bases and J lost 5 bases. The CDR3 loop spans 14 amino acids. CDR1 and CDR2 from the germline V gene are SGHRS and YFSETQ.

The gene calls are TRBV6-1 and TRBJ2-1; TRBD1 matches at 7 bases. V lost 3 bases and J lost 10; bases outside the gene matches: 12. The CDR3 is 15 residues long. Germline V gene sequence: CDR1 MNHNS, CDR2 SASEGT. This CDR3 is CASSERQGPSAEQFF. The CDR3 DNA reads TGTGCCAGCAGTGAGCGACAGGGACCGTCCGCGGAGCAGTTCTTC.

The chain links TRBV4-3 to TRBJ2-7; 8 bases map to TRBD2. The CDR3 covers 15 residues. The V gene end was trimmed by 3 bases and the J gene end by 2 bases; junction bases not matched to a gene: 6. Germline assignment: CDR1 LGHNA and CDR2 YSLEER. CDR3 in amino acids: CASSHEAGAAYEQYF. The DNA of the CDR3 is TGCGCCAGCAGCCACGAAGCGGGAGCGGCCTACGAGCAGTACTTC.

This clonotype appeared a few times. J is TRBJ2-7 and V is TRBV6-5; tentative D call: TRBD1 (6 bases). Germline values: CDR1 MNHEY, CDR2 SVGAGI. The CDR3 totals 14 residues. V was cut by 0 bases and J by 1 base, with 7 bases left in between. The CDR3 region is CASSYSDSSYEQYF. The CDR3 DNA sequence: TGTGCCAGCAGTTACTCGGACAGTTCCTACGAGCAGTACTTC.

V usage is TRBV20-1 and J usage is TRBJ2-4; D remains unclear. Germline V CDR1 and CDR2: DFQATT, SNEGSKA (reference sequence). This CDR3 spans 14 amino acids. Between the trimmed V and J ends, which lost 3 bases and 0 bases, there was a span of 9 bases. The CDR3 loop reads CSARGTRAKNIQYF. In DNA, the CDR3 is TGCAGTGCTAGGGGAACAAGAGCCAAAAACATTCAGTACTTC.

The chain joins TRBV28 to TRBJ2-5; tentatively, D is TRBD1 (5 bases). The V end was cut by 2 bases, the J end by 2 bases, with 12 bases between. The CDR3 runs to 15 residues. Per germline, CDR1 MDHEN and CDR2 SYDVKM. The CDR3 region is CASSLRQGMQETQYF. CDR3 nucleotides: TGTGCCAGCAGTTTAAGGCAGGGTATGCAAGAGACCCAGTACTTC.

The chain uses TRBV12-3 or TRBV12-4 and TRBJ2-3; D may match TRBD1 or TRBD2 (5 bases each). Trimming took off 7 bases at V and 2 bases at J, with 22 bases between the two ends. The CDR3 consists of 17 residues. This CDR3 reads CASTSRTWGRDTDTQYF. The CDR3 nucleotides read TGTGCCAGCACCTCGAGAACTTGGGGGAGAGACACAGATACGCAGTATTTT.

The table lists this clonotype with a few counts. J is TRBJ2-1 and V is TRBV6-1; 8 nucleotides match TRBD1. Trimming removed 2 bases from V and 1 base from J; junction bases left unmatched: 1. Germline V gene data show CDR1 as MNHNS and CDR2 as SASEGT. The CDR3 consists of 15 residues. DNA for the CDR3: TGTGCCAGCAGTGAACAGGGGGCGTCCTACAATGAGCAGTTCTTC. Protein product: CASSEQGASYNEQFF.